The rows below give T cell receptor beta chains drawn from one sample of a study of blood T cell repertoires in COVID-19. Using immunoSEQ multiplex PCR, the repertoire was profiled, and TCRdb retains in-frame clones only, with some absent. The table lists 200,000 to 250,000 clones, around 82% of them singletons, with approximately 3.8% in the top ten. Input material: PBMCs or T cells enriched from blood (not recorded which). These receptors were taken from a woman aged 40 to 55 who had been exposed to COVID-19. Each CDR3 is given without its conserved first and last residue. A D gene is named only where the DNA matches it firmly.

V: TRBV18
J: TRBJ1-6
D: TRBD1
CDR3: ASSPGTGRGSPLH

V: TRBV9
J: TRBJ2-5
D: TRBD1
CDR3: ASSAGQGWETQY

V: TRBV3-1/TRBV3-2
J: TRBJ2-5
D: NA
CDR3: ASSLQLTLEETQY

V: TRBV18
J: TRBJ1-5
D: TRBD1
CDR3: ASSSGQGMNQPQH

V: TRBV7-3
J: TRBJ2-2
D: TRBD2
CDR3: ASSPSGGSNTGELF

V: TRBV7-2
J: TRBJ1-1
D: TRBD1
CDR3: ASSLVSGGNTEAF

V: TRBV7-2
J: TRBJ2-3
D: TRBD2
CDR3: ASSLTLTSGGVRDTQY

V: TRBV11-1
J: TRBJ1-6
D: TRBD1
CDR3: ASSSPTGGNSPLH

V: TRBV6-6
J: TRBJ1-1
D: TRBD1
CDR3: ASSSGQGRNTEAF

V: TRBV7-2
J: TRBJ1-6
D: TRBD1
CDR3: ASSLVGRGLLVSPLH

V: TRBV15
J: TRBJ1-5
D: TRBD1
CDR3: ATSRDGTARGNQPQH

V: TRBV5-1
J: TRBJ1-2
D: NA
CDR3: ASSLVVGESGGYT

V: TRBV7-3
J: TRBJ1-2
D: TRBD1
CDR3: ASSLLGTGGFGYT

V: TRBV2
J: TRBJ1-1
D: NA
CDR3: ASSGQPTEAF

V: TRBV19
J: TRBJ2-3
D: TRBD2
CDR3: ASSFFSGGTDTQY

V: TRBV6-5
J: TRBJ1-2
D: TRBD1
CDR3: ASSYSGQANYGYT

V: TRBV6-1
J: TRBJ1-6
D: NA
CDR3: ASSDGAVNSPLH

V: TRBV7-3
J: TRBJ2-2
D: NA
CDR3: ASSPQAGVGSGELF

V: TRBV6-1
J: TRBJ2-4
D: NA
CDR3: ASSERLVGGIQY

V: TRBV4-2
J: TRBJ2-3
D: TRBD2
CDR3: ASSQESSGGLDTQY

V: TRBV29-1
J: TRBJ2-7
D: NA
CDR3: SFEEGYEQY

V: TRBV3-1/TRBV3-2
J: TRBJ1-2
D: TRBD1
CDR3: ARPAGGVYGYT

V: TRBV6-1
J: TRBJ1-2
D: TRBD1
CDR3: ASSEFWDRTTYGYT

V: TRBV7-9
J: TRBJ2-5
D: NA
CDR3: ASSLAGQGKETQY

V: TRBV5-4
J: TRBJ2-3
D: TRBD2
CDR3: ASSWGLAGGSGGTDTQY

V: TRBV7-3
J: TRBJ2-1
D: TRBD2
CDR3: ASSLQLAGGRNEQF

V: TRBV7-4
J: TRBJ2-1
D: NA
CDR3: ASSRQIRSYNEQF

V: TRBV6-5
J: TRBJ1-5
D: NA
CDR3: ASSSLNQPQH

V: TRBV3-1/TRBV3-2
J: TRBJ1-1
D: NA
CDR3: ASRPDSGRAEAF

V: TRBV6-4
J: TRBJ2-6
D: TRBD1
CDR3: ASSAGTGGRGSGANVLT

V: TRBV4-1
J: TRBJ1-3
D: NA
CDR3: ASSQDPLGPGISGNTIY

V: TRBV6-5
J: TRBJ1-4
D: NA
CDR3: ASSYSGGPYNEKLF

V: TRBV25-1
J: TRBJ1-5
D: NA
CDR3: ASGSGTLYDQPQH

V: TRBV5-4
J: TRBJ1-6
D: NA
CDR3: ASSVAGGTYNSPLH

V: TRBV19
J: TRBJ2-7
D: NA
CDR3: ASSTIQGTYEQY

V: TRBV5-4
J: TRBJ1-2
D: NA
CDR3: ASSLGLGAGYT

V: TRBV19
J: TRBJ1-5
D: TRBD1
CDR3: ASSRLGQGNQPQH

V: TRBV12-5
J: TRBJ2-3
D: NA
CDR3: ASGPPGDTQY

V: TRBV27
J: TRBJ2-7
D: TRBD2
CDR3: ASSPGTSGYEQY

V: TRBV27
J: TRBJ2-3
D: TRBD1
CDR3: ASSLSGTGGSDTQY

V: TRBV27
J: TRBJ2-7
D: NA
CDR3: ASSFNPQGYEQY

V: TRBV28
J: TRBJ1-2
D: NA
CDR3: ASSTQGGVNYGYT

V: TRBV7-2
J: TRBJ1-6
D: TRBD1
CDR3: ASSLRAWGQGWNSPLH

V: TRBV5-5
J: TRBJ1-2
D: NA
CDR3: ASSLEAGKGYT

V: TRBV5-6
J: TRBJ1-1
D: NA
CDR3: ASSLRGTEAF

V: TRBV19
J: TRBJ1-2
D: NA
CDR3: ASLSGLYGYT

V: TRBV6-5
J: TRBJ2-7
D: NA
CDR3: ASSYRRGSYEQY

V: TRBV7-3
J: TRBJ1-5
D: TRBD1
CDR3: ASSLKTGSNQPQH

V: TRBV5-1
J: TRBJ1-2
D: NA
CDR3: ASSSQGQGGYT

V: TRBV14
J: TRBJ1-4
D: NA
CDR3: ASSRLWDEKLF

V: TRBV6-5
J: TRBJ1-5
D: NA
CDR3: ASSYGPGAGQPQH

V: TRBV18
J: TRBJ1-5
D: NA
CDR3: ASSSVGALYSNQPQH

V: TRBV3-1/TRBV3-2
J: TRBJ2-1
D: NA
CDR3: ASSRGTPNEQF

V: TRBV3-1/TRBV3-2
J: TRBJ2-3
D: TRBD1
CDR3: ASSSGTGTDTQY

V: TRBV9
J: TRBJ2-7
D: NA
CDR3: ASSVGPGELYEQY

V: TRBV6-2/TRBV6-3
J: TRBJ1-3
D: TRBD1
CDR3: ASSYSRGTERDTIY

V: TRBV19
J: TRBJ2-5
D: TRBD2
CDR3: ASSYLAGGPLETQY

V: TRBV4-3
J: TRBJ2-2
D: NA
CDR3: ASSQLYQGYGELF